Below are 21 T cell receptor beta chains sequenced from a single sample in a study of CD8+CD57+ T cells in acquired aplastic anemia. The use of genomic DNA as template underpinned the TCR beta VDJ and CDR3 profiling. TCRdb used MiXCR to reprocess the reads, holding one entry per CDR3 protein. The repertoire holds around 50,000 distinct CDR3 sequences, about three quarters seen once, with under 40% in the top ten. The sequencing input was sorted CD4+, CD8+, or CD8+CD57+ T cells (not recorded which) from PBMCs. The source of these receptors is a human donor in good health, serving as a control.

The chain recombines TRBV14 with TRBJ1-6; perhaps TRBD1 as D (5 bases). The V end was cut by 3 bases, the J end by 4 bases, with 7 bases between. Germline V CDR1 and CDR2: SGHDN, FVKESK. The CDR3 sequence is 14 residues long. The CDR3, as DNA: TGTGCCAGCAGCCAGGGACGGTATAATTCACCCCTCCACTTT. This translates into CASSQGRYNSPLHF.

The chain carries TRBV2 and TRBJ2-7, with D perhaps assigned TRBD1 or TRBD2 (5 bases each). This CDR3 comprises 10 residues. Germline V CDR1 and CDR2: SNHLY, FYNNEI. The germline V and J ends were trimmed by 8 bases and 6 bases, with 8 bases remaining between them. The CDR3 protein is CASRGLEQYF. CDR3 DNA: TGTGCCAGCCGGGGCCTCGAGCAGTACTTC.

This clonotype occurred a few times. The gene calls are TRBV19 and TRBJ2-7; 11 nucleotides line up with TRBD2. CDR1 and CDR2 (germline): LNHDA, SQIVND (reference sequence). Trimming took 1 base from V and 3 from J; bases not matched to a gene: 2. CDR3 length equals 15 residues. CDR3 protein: CASSIGGTSGYEQYF. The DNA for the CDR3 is TGTGCCAGTAGTATAGGAGGGACTAGCGGCTACGAGCAGTACTTC.

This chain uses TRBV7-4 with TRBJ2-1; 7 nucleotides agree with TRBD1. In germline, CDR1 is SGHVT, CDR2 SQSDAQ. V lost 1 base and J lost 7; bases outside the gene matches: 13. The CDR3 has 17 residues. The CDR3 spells CASSLVQEDRSGNEQFF. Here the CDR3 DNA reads TGTGCCAGCAGCTTAGTTCAAGAGGACAGGAGCGGTAATGAGCAGTTCTTC.

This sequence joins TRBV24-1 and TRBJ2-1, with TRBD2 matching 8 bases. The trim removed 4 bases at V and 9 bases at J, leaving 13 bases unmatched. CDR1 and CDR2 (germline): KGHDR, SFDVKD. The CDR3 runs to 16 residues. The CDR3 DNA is TGTGCCACCAGTGACCCCACCTACCGGGGGGGCGGTGAGCAGTTCTTC. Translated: CATSDPTYRGGGEQFF.

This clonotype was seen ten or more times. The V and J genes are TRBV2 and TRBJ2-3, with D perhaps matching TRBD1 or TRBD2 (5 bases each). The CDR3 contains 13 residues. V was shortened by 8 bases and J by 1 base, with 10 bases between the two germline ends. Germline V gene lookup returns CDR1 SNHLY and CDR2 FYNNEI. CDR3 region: CASGDGGTDTQYF. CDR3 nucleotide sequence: TGTGCCAGCGGGGACGGGGGCACAGATACGCAGTATTTT.

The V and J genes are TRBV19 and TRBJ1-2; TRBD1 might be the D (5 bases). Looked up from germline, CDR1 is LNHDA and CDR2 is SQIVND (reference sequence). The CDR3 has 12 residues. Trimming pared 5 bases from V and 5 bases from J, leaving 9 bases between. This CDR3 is CASSHRRYGYTF. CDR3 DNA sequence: TGTGCCAGTAGTCACAGGAGGTATGGCTACACCTTC.

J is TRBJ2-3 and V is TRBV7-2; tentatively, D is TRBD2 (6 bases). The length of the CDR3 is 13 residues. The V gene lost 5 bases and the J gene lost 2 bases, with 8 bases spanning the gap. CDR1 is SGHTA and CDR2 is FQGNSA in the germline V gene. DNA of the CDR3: TGTGCCAGCAGCGGGGGGTTCACAGATACGCAGTATTTT. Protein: CASSGGFTDTQYF.

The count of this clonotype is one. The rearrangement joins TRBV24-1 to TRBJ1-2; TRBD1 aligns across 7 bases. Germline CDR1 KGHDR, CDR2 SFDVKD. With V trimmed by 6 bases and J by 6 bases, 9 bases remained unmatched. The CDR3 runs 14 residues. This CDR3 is CATSPRQGGHGYTF. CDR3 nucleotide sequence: TGTGCCACCAGTCCTCGACAGGGCGGCCATGGCTACACCTTC.

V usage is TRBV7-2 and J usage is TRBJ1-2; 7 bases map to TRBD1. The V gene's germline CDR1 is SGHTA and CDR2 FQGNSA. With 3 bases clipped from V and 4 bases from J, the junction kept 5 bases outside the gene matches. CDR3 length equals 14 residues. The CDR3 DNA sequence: TGTGCCAGCAGCTTGCGGGACAGCCTCTATGGCTACACCTTC. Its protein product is CASSLRDSLYGYTF.

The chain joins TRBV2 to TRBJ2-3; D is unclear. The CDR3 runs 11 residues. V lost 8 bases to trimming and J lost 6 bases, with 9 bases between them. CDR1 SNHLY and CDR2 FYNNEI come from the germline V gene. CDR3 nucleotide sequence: TGTGCCAGCTCCGAGAAGGATACGCAGTATTTT. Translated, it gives CASSEKDTQYF.

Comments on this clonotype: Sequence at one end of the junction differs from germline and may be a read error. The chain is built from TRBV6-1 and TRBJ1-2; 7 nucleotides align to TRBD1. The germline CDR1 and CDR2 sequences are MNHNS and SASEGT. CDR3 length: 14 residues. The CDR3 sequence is CASSEDRDSSEYTF. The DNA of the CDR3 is TGTGCTAGCAGTGAAGACAGGGACTCCTCGGAGTACACCTTC.

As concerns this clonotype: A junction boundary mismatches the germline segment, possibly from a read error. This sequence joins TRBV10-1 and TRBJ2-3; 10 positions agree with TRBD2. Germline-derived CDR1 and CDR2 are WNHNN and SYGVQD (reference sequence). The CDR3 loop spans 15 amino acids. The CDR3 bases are TGTGCCAGCAGCTCTCTAGCGGGAGAGACAGATACGCAGTATTTT. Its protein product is CASSSLAGETDTQYF.

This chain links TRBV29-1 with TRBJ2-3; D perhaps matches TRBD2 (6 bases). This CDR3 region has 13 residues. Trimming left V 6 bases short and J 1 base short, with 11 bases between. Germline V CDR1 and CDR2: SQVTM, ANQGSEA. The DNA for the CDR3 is TGCAGCGTCCGCCGCGGGGGCACAGATACGCAGTATTTT. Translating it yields CSVRRGGTDTQYF.

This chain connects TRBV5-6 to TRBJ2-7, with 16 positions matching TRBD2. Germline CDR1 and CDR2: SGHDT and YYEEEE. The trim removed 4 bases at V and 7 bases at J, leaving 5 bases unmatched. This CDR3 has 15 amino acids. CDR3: CASSLGLAGGYEQYF. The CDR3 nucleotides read TGTGCCAGCAGCCTGGGACTAGCGGGAGGGTATGAGCAGTACTTC.

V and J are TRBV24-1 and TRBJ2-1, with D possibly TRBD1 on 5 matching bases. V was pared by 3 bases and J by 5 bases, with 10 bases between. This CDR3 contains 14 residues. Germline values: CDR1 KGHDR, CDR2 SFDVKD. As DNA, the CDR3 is TGTGCCACCAGTGATAGGGGTCCAAACAATGAGCAGTTCTTC. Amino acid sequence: CATSDRGPNNEQFF.

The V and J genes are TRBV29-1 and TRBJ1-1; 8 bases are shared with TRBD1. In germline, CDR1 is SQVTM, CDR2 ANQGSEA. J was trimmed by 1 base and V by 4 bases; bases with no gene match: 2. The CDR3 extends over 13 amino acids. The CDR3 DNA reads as TGCAGCGTTGCCGGACAGGGGAACACTGAAGCTTTCTTT. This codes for CSVAGQGNTEAFF.

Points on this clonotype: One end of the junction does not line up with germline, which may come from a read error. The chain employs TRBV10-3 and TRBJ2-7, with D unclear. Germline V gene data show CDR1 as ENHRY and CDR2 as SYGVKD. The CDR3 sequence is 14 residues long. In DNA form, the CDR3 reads TGTGCCAGCAGTTTAGGGCGGAGCTCCTACGAGCAGTACTTC. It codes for CASSLGRSSYEQYF.

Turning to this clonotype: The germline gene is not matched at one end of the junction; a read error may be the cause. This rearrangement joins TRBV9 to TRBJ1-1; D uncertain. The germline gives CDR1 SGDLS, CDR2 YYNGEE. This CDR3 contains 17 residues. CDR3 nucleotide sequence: TGTGCCAGCAGCGGGGGTATCGGAGGGCAGCTGAACACTGAAGCTCTCTTT. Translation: CASSGGIGGQLNTEALF. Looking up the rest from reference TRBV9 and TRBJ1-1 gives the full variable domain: DSGVTQTPKHLITATGQRVTLRCSPRSGDLSVYWYQQSLDQGLQFLIQYYNGEERAKGNILERFSAQQFPDLHSELNLSSLELGDSALYFCASSGGIGGQLNTEALFGQGTRLTVV.

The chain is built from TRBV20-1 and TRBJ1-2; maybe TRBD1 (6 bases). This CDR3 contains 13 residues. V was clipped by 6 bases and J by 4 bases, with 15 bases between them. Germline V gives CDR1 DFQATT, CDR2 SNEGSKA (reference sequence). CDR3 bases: TGCAGTGCCTTAAAGGCAGGGGTCTATGGCTACACCTTC. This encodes CSALKAGVYGYTF.

The CDR3 DNA reads as TGTGCCAGCAGTCCACAGGGTCGCGAGACCCAGTACTTC. Its protein is CASSPQGRETQYF. The V gene is TRBV2, the J gene TRBJ2-5; the D gene is possibly TRBD1 (6 bases). The length of the CDR3 is 13 residues. Between the trimmed V and J ends, which lost 5 bases and 5 bases, there was a span of 12 bases. Per the germline V gene, CDR1 is SNHLY and CDR2 is FYNNEI.